The 8 T cell receptor beta chains in this list originate from one sample, sequenced in a study of regulatory T cells in long-lasting Graves disease (TCRdb year 2021). The method was multiplex PCR. TCRdb records Illumina HiSeq 4000 as the sequencer. CDR3 regions were amplified by Arm-PCR with iRepertoire HTBI primers to construct TCR beta libraries. Starting from the raw public reads, TCRdb applied fastp trimming at Q25, assembled clones with MiXCR and retained in-frame beta chains. When rows share a CDR3 protein, they turn into one entry using the most common DNA and genes. Within this sample are over 500,000 distinct CDR3 sequences, with roughly a sixth of them counted one time only. The ten biggest clones cover more than 10% of the sample. In light of the paper, this sample's time point label describes: newly diagnosed GD, antithyroid drugs for less than 3 months. For both TCR sequencing and RNA sequencing, RNA was extracted from PBMCs in TRIzol.

The data were also submitted as part of a second study, on T cells in Graves' hyperthyroidism and ophthalmopathy.

The specimen comprised peripheral blood mononuclear cells (PBMCs), sampled at new diagnosis, from a patient treated with antithyroid drugs. The receptors shown here come from a man aged 18 to 29 with Graves disease. Donor details come from another sample of the same person, matched by shared clones.

The gene calls are TRBV15 and TRBJ2-1, with a tentative D call TRBD1 (5 bases). The V gene's germline CDR1 is LNHNV and CDR2 YYDKDF (reference sequence). Trimming removed 0 bases from V and 4 bases from J, with 16 bases in between. This CDR3 contains 17 residues. DNA of the CDR3: TGTGCCACCAGCAGAGATCATTTTGTCCAGGGTTACAATGAGCAGTTCTTC. It is translated as CATSRDHFVQGYNEQFF.

In regard to this clonotype: This may be a read error: a much more frequent sequence differs by one nucleotide. CDR3 in amino acids: CASVRRALNTEAFF. DNA of the CDR3: TGTGCCAGCGTGAGAAGGGCGTTGAACACTGAAGCTTTCTTT. The gene calls are TRBV2 and TRBJ1-1; unclear D gene. V lost 8 bases and J lost 0, with 13 bases in between. The CDR3 has 14 amino acids. Germline CDR1 SNHLY, CDR2 FYNNEI.

There are many counts of this clonotype. The rearrangement links TRBV10-3 to TRBJ2-7; 8 bases align to TRBD2. With V trimmed by 8 bases and J by 6 bases, 12 bases remained unmatched. CDR1 and CDR2 from the germline V gene are ENHRY and SYGVKD. The CDR3 has 14 amino acids. The CDR3 here is CAIGEAGAPLEQYF. The CDR3 DNA follows: TGTGCCATCGGAGAAGCGGGAGCCCCTCTCGAGCAGTACTTC.

Turning to this clonotype: A much larger clone sits a single nucleotide away, making a read error possible. Written as DNA, the CDR3 is TGTGCCAGCAGCCACGAGGCCGGGACTAGTCACGAGCAGTTCTTC. Residues: CASSHEAGTSHEQFF. This chain joins TRBV4-2 and TRBJ2-1, with 8 bases that match TRBD2. V shed 3 bases and J 10 bases; nucleotides not matched to a gene: 11. The germline gives CDR1 LGHNA, CDR2 YNFKEQ. The CDR3 has 15 amino acids.

The gene calls are TRBV12-3 or TRBV12-4 and TRBJ2-5; D unclear. This CDR3 contains 14 residues. V was pared by 3 bases and J by 5 bases, with 13 bases between. CDR3 sequence: CASSFFAKRETQYF. Here the CDR3 DNA reads TGTGCCAGCAGTTTTTTCGCCAAGAGGGAGACCCAGTACTTC.

As concerns this clonotype: One end of the junction does not line up with germline, which may come from a read error. This chain joins TRBV7-9 and TRBJ2-7; 9 bases align to TRBD2. This CDR3 comprises 16 residues. From germline, CDR1 is SEHNR and CDR2 FQNEAQ (reference sequence). The CDR3 region is CVSSLEAAGGPYEQYF. CDR3 coding DNA: TGTGTCAGCAGCTTAGAGGCGGCGGGAGGGCCCTACGAGCAGTACTTC.

This clonotype has ten or more counts. The CDR3 coding sequence is TGCAGTGCTAGAGATTCGGGCGCCGGGGAGCTGTTTTTT. Amino acid sequence: CSARDSGAGELFF. This rearrangement joins TRBV20-1 to TRBJ2-2, with D hard to call. The germline V and J ends were trimmed by 0 bases and 6 bases, with 8 bases remaining between them. This CDR3 contains 13 residues. Germline V gene data show CDR1 as DFQATT and CDR2 as SNEGSKA (reference sequence).

This clonotype was detected only a few times. This rearrangement joins TRBV5-1 to TRBJ1-6; D unresolved. This CDR3 comprises 18 residues. Trimming left V 0 bases short and J 0 bases short, with 13 bases between. Per the germline V gene, CDR1 is SGHRS and CDR2 is YFSETQ. The CDR3 region has the DNA TGCGCCAGCAGCTTGGAAAACCGGCGGGGCTCCTATAATTCACCCCTCCACTTT. It encodes CASSLENRRGSYNSPLHF. The full variable domain, its missing parts supplied by reference TRBV5-1 and TRBJ1-6, is KAGVTQTPRYLIKTRGQQVTLSCSPISGHRSVSWYQQTPGQGLQFLFEYFSETQRNKGNFPGRFSGRQFSNSRSEMNVSTLELGDSALYLCASSLENRRGSYNSPLHFGNGTRLTVT.